This note documents a single TCR beta chain sequence. The V and J ends lost 1 base and 10 bases respectively, with 8 bases between them. The CDR3 loop spans 12 amino acids. From germline, CDR1 is SGHTA and CDR2 FQGNSA. This entry is derived from a study of blood T cell repertoires in COVID-19. TCRdb's table, derived via immunoSEQ multiplex PCR, lists solely in-frame clones and lacks some. The repertoire has roughly 79,000 clones, 65% to 85% of them found once; the top ten carry roughly 4%. The sequencing sample was made of peripheral blood. This chain connects TRBV7-2 to TRBJ2-1; D unresolved. The sequence came from a man between 45 and 60 years old with acute or convalescent COVID-19. The CDR3 sequence: CASSLETGEQFF. The CDR3 DNA is TGTGCCAGCAGCTTAGAGACTGGAGAGCAGTTCTTC.